A single sample gave rise to the 11 T cell receptor beta chains below, sequenced in a study of cytomegalovirus exposure and HLA in healthy donors. The PCR ran on 60 Vbeta and 13 Jbeta primers. The assay was immunoSEQ multiplex PCR, and TCRdb's table has in-frame clones only and misses some. The table has 200,000 or so clones, approximately 82% seen once; the top ten hold 2.1%. Sequencing was done on a sample of PBMCs. The source is a woman under 30 in good health and CMV-seropositive.

This chain uses TRBV11-2 with TRBJ2-2; the D gene is possibly TRBD1 (5 bases). V dropped 2 bases and J dropped 7 bases, with 8 bases sitting between them. The CDR3 totals 13 residues. Germline lookup yields CDR1 SGHAT and CDR2 FQNNGV. CDR3 coding DNA: TGTGCCAGCAGCTTATTAAGGGGCGGGGAGCTGTTTTTT. Translation: CASSLLRGGELFF.

This clone was recorded a few times. This sequence joins TRBV9 and TRBJ2-3; TRBD2 agrees at 7 bases. This CDR3 spans 16 amino acids. The trim removed 0 bases at V and 4 bases at J, leaving 8 bases unmatched. Germline loops: CDR1 SGDLS, CDR2 YYNGEE. The CDR3 is CASSVETGGTADTQYF. CDR3 nucleotides: TGTGCCAGCAGCGTAGAAACCGGGGGGACGGCAGATACGCAGTATTTT.

This clone came up once. The chain has TRBV30 and TRBJ1-3; tentatively, D is TRBD1 (5 bases). Trimming shortened V by 0 bases and J by 5 bases, and 8 bases separated the two germline ends. Germline V gene lookup returns CDR1 GTSNPN and CDR2 SVGIG (reference sequence). The CDR3 has 13 residues. CDR3 bases: TGTGCCTGGAGTGTTGGGGGGAGAAACACCATATATTTT. Its translation: CAWSVGGRNTIYF.

This rearrangement joins TRBV19 to TRBJ1-2, with D uncertain. The germline gives CDR1 LNHDA, CDR2 SQIVND (reference sequence). The CDR3 runs to 15 residues. V lost 5 bases to trimming and J lost 2 bases, with 15 bases between them. The CDR3 region is CASSQDTGRNYGYTF. DNA for the CDR3: TGTGCCAGTAGTCAAGATACCGGGAGAAACTATGGCTACACCTTC.

The chain recombines TRBV7-9 with TRBJ1-2; the match to TRBD1 covers 12 bases. Germline V gene data show CDR1 as SEHNR and CDR2 as FQNEAQ (reference sequence). The junction had 5 bases not matched to a gene; V was cut back by 2 bases and J by 7 bases. This CDR3 region has 15 residues. As DNA, the CDR3 is TGTGCCAGCAGCTTAATGGGACAGGGGGCGCGTGGCTACACCTTC. Its translation is CASSLMGQGARGYTF.

This clone appeared a single time. The chain has TRBV4-2 and TRBJ2-1; the match to TRBD1 covers 8 bases. The V gene end was trimmed by 1 base and the J gene end by 5 bases; junction bases not matched to a gene: 16. This CDR3 region has 19 residues. Germline values: CDR1 LGHNA, CDR2 YNFKEQ. CDR3 region: CASSQGTEIGQGPDNEQFF. CDR3 DNA: TGTGCCAGCAGCCAAGGGACGGAAATAGGACAGGGTCCGGACAATGAGCAGTTCTTC.

The J gene is TRBJ2-2, the V gene TRBV19; 9 bases agree with TRBD1. The J segment lost 4 bases and the V segment lost 3 bases, leaving 3 bases of the junction unmatched. CDR1 and CDR2 from the germline V gene are LNHDA and SQIVND (reference sequence). The CDR3 runs to 15 residues. The DNA of the CDR3 is TGTGCCAGTAGTATGGGGACAGGGCTCACCGGGGAGCTGTTTTTT. Protein sequence: CASSMGTGLTGELFF.

A word on this clone: This CDR3 is also generated by other DNA sequences in the sample. The chain couples TRBV11-2 to TRBJ1-2; TRBD1 is a possible D gene (6 bases). The CDR3 has 13 residues. The V end was cut by 5 bases, the J end by 8 bases, with 15 bases between. The V gene's germline CDR1 is SGHAT and CDR2 FQNNGV. CDR3 DNA: TGTGCCAGCAGCGCCCAGGGGCAAGGAGGCTACACCTTC. Translating gives CASSAQGQGGYTF.

The rearrangement joins TRBV5-1 to TRBJ2-1; 7 bases match TRBD1. Germline V gene lookup returns CDR1 SGHRS and CDR2 YFSETQ. The CDR3 has 17 residues. V lost 0 bases to trimming and J lost 3 bases; unmatched junction nucleotides: 9. CDR3 in amino acids: CASSLAATGQIYNEQFF. CDR3 DNA sequence: TGCGCCAGCAGCTTGGCCGCCACGGGACAGATCTACAATGAGCAGTTCTTC.

For the CDR3, the DNA is TGCAGCGTTACAGGGTCCACAGATACGCAGTATTTT. Protein product: CSVTGSTDTQYF. The V and J genes are TRBV29-1 and TRBJ2-3; tentatively, D is TRBD1 (6 bases). This CDR3 has 12 amino acids. Germline CDR1 reads SQVTM; CDR2 reads ANQGSEA. V was clipped by 5 bases and J by 2 bases, with 8 bases between them.

The chain carries TRBV5-1 and TRBJ1-5; 7 positions agree with TRBD1. Germline V gene lookup returns CDR1 SGHRS and CDR2 YFSETQ. This CDR3 is 15 amino acids long. The V segment lost 1 base and the J segment 7 bases; nucleotides outside the gene matches: 8. CDR3 bases: TGCGCCAGCAGCTTGTTAGGGGGCGAGGGGCAGCCCCAGCATTTT. This encodes CASSLLGGEGQPQHF.